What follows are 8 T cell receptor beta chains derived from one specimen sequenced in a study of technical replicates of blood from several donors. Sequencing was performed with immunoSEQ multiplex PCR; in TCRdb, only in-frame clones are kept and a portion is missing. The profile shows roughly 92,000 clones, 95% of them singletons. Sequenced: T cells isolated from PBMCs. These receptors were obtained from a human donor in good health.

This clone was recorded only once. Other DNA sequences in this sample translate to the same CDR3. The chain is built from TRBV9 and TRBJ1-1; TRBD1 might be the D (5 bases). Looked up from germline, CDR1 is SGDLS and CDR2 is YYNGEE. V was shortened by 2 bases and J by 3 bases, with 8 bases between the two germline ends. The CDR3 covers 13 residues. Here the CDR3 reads CASSVGGDTEAFF. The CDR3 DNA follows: TGTGCCAGCAGCGTCGGGGGAGACACTGAAGCTTTCTTT. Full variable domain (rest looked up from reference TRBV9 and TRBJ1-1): DSGVTQTPKHLITATGQRVTLRCSPRSGDLSVYWYQQSLDQGLQFLIQYYNGEERAKGNILERFSAQQFPDLHSELNLSSLELGDSALYFCASSVGGDTEAFFGQGTRLTVV.

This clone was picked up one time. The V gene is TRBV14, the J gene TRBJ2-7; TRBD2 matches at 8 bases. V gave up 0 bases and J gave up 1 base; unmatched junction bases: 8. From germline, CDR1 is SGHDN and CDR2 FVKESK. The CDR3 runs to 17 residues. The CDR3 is CASSQDLGGRSSYEQYF. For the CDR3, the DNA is TGTGCCAGCAGCCAAGATTTGGGCGGGAGGTCATCCTACGAGCAGTACTTC.

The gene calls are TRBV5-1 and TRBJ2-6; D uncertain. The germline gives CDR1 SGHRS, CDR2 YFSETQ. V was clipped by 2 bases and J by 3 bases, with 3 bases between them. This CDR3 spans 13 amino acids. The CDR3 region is CASSFSGANVLTF. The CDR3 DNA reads TGCGCCAGCAGCTTTAGTGGGGCCAACGTCCTGACTTTC.

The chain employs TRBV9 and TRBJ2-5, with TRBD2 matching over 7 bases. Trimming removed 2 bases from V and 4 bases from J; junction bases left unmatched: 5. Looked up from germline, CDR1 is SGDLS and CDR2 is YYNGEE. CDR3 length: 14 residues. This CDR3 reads CASSVGGSTETQYF. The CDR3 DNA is TGTGCCAGCAGCGTCGGCGGGAGTACAGAGACCCAGTACTTC.

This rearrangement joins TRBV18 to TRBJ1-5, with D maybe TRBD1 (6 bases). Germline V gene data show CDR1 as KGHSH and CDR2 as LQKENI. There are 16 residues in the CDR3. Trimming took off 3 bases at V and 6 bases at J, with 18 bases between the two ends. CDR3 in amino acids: CASSPLRAGAGQPQHF. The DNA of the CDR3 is TGTGCCAGCTCACCCCTTAGGGCGGGGGCTGGTCAGCCCCAGCATTTT.

CDR3 nucleotide sequence: TGTGCCAGCAGTGTGAATCCGGGACAGCGCTACGAGCAGTACTTC. Translation gives CASSVNPGQRYEQYF. This chain links TRBV6-1 with TRBJ2-7, with 7 bases that match TRBD1. After removal of 4 bases from V and 3 bases from J, the junction contained 9 bases not matched to a gene. Germline CDR1 MNHNS, CDR2 SASEGT. CDR3 length equals 15 residues.

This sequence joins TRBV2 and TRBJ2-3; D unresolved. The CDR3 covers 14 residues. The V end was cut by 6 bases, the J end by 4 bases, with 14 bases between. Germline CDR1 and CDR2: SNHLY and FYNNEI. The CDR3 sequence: CASSARASADTQYF. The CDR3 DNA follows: TGTGCCAGCAGCGCAAGAGCGTCCGCAGATACGCAGTATTTT.

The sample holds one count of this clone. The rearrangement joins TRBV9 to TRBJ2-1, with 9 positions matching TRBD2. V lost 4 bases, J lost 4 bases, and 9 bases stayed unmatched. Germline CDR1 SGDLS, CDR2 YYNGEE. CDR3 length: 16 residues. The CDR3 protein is CASSPLAGVGYNEQFF. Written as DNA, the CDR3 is TGTGCCAGCAGCCCATTAGCGGGAGTTGGTTACAATGAGCAGTTCTTC.